This T cell receptor beta chain came from a study of cytomegalovirus exposure and HLA in healthy donors. The PCR employed 60 Vbeta primers together with 13 Jbeta primers. TCRdb's copy holds only in-frame clones and misses some; the assay was immunoSEQ multiplex PCR. The table records fewer than 300,000 clones, just over 85% of them present only once. J lost 3 bases, V lost 0 bases, and 5 bases had no gene match. This CDR3 contains 15 residues. Per germline, CDR1 SGHNT and CDR2 YYREEE (reference sequence). The chain links TRBV5-4 to TRBJ2-7, with 8 bases matching TRBD2. Sequenced input: PBMCs. The origin of this receptor is a man aged 40-50 years in good health and CMV-seropositive. The CDR3 loop reads CASSLGLAGDYEQYF. CDR3 nucleotide sequence: TGTGCCAGCAGCTTGGGCCTAGCGGGTGACTACGAGCAGTACTTC.